The source of this T cell receptor (beta chain) is a study of OX40 agonist ivuxolimab in advanced cancers. Findings and caveats of the study: CD8+ T cells averaged more expanded clones than CD4+.

Turning to this clone: No antigen is known for it.

V lost 5 bases and J lost 1, with 8 bases in between. Germline CDR1 reads MDHEN; CDR2 reads SYDVKM. CDR3 length: 13 amino acids. Blood got drawn at baseline, again on cycle 4 day 1, and then on cycle 7 day 1. Clones were read by immunoSEQ multiplex PCR, and TCRdb kept only the in-frame ones, dropping some. The repertoire holds tens of thousands of clones, with roughly nine tenths as singletons. V and J are TRBV28 and TRBJ1-1; D gene unclear. The clonotype originates from an adult with an advanced solid tumor such as melanoma, head and neck, liver or kidney cancer. Here the sequenced sample was CD4+ or CD8+ T cells sorted from blood, taken in a trial of the OX40 agonist ivuxolimab. This CDR3 is CASSPYPNTEAFF. The CDR3 DNA is TGTGCCAGCAGTCCCTACCCGAACACTGAAGCTTTCTTT.